The clone carrying this T cell receptor beta chain has at least ten counts. Its antigen is unidentified. Germline V lookup: CDR1 MNHEY, CDR2 SVGEGT. This CDR3 has 12 residues. V gave up 6 bases and J gave up 3 bases, with 9 bases separating them. This sample was included in a study of liver allograft versus peripheral blood T cells. As for the study in general: Comparisons were made between T cell receptor repertoires found in transplanted livers and those circulating in recipients' peripheral blood. Study-level findings and limits: Peripheral blood reportedly held T cell receptor repertoires that differed from those inside liver allografts.

One entry per CDR3 protein results from TCRdb running MiXCR on the reads. The sample consists of about 12,000 distinct CDR3 sequences, under 30% of them appearing once. The sequence was obtained from a human patient who had a liver transplant. Part of the T cell pool may stem from the graft donor. The V and J genes are TRBV6-2 or TRBV6-3 and TRBJ2-7; possibly TRBD1 for D (6 bases). CDR3 residues: CASRDSSYEQYF. The CDR3 nucleotides read TGTGCCAGCAGGGACAGTAGCTACGAGCAGTACTTC.